This T cell receptor (beta chain) was observed in a study of cytomegalovirus exposure and HLA in healthy donors. The PCR used 60 Vbeta and 13 Jbeta primers. Sequenced by immunoSEQ multiplex PCR; TCRdb stores in-frame clones only, minus some. The repertoire includes about 150,000 clones, roughly 77% of them detected once, and 7.5% to 9% sits in the top ten. With regard to this clone: The antigen is not known.

Overall study findings and caveats: The authors later found TCR association rates varying by HLA locus, with DRB1 most and HLA-C fewest.

This CDR3 is built from 19 residues. Germline CDR1 reads SGHNT; CDR2 reads YENEEA. J lost 5 bases, V lost 7 bases, and 18 bases had no gene match. The rearrangement joins TRBV11-3 to TRBJ2-1; 12 bases are a match to TRBD1. Sequenced sample: PBMCs. The source of this sequence is a man aged 25-40 years in good health and CMV-seropositive. CDR3 coding DNA: TGTGCCAGCACCAACTTTAGGGACAGGGGGCGGGGCTCACACAATGAGCAGTTCTTC. This sequence encodes CASTNFRDRGRGSHNEQFF.